The sequence of this T cell receptor (beta chain) was determined in a study of neurological immune-mediated disorders. Findings and caveats of the study: Because no CDR3 amino acid sequences were shared across subjects by expanded clones, private repertoires were suggested in all groups. The repertoires of 18 of 34 multiple sclerosis patients fell into one related-CDR3 cluster (a possible signature) under phylogenetic grouping.

TCRdb reprocessed the 5' RACE reads via MiXCR and lists one record per CDR3 protein. This table holds roughly 70,000 distinct CDR3 sequences, around 4.2% found once. This clonotype has a count of ten or more. Its antigen is not known. The CDR3 has 15 amino acids. The V gene's germline CDR1 is MNHEY and CDR2 SVGAGI. The V gene lost 0 bases and the J gene lost 6 bases, with 14 bases spanning the gap. J is TRBJ1-1 and V is TRBV6-5; maybe TRBD1 (6 bases). The sequence was collected from a man aged 30 to 39 with multiple sclerosis. Material for sequencing was PBMCs. CDR3 sequence reads: CASSYSRQVGSEAFF. DNA of the CDR3: TGTGCCAGCAGTTACTCGAGACAGGTTGGATCTGAAGCTTTCTTT.